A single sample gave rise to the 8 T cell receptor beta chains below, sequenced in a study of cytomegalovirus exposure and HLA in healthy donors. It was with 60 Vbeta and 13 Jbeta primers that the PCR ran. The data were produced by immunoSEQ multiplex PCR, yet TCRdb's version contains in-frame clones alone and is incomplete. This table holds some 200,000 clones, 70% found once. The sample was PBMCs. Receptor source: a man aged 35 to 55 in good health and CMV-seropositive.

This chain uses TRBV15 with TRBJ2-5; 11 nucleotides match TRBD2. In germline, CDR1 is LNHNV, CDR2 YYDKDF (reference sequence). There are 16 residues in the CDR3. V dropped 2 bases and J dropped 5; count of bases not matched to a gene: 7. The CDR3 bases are TGTGCCACCAGCAGAAGAACGACTAGCGGGGCCGAGACCCAGTACTTC. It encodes CATSRRTTSGAETQYF.

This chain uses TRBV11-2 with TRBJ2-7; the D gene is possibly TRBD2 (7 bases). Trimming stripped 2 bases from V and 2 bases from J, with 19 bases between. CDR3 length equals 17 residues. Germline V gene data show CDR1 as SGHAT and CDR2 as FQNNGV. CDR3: CASSLNYGGLNAYEQYF. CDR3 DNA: TGTGCCAGCAGCTTAAACTACGGGGGGCTAAATGCCTACGAGCAGTACTTC.

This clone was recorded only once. The CDR3 reads CASSEGDFYGYTF. The CDR3 DNA sequence: TGTGCCAGCAGCGAAGGGGACTTCTATGGCTACACCTTC. The chain combines TRBV5-6 with TRBJ1-2, with D tentatively TRBD1 (5 bases). Trimming took off 4 bases at V and 4 bases at J, with 11 bases between the two ends. This CDR3 comprises 13 residues. The germline gives CDR1 SGHDT, CDR2 YYEEEE.

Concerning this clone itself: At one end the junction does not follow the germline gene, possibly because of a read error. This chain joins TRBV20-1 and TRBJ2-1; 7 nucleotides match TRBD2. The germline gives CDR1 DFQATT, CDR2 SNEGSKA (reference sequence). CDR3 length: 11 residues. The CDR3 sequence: CSARQSYGGVF. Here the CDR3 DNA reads TGCAGTGCTAGGCAATCCTATGGGGGGGTCTTC.

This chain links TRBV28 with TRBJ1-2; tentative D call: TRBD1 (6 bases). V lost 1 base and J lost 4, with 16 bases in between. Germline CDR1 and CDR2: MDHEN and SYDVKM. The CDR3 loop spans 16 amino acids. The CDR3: CASSLFRTESSYGYTF. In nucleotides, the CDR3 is TGTGCCAGCAGTTTATTTCGGACAGAGAGCAGCTATGGCTACACCTTC.

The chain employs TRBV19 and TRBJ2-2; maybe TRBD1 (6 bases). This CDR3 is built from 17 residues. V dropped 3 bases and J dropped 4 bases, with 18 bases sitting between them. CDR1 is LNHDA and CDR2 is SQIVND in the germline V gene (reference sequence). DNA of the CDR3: TGTGCCAGTAGTATCCGCCCCCCACAGGGTCGCACCGGGGAGCTGTTTTTT. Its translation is CASSIRPPQGRTGELFF.

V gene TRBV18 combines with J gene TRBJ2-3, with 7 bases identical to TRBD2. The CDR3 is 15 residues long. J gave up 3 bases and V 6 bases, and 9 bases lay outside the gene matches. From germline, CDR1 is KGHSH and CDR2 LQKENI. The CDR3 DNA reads TGTGCCAGCTCCCCGGGGAGGGAGGCTACAGATACGCAGTATTTT. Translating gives CASSPGREATDTQYF.

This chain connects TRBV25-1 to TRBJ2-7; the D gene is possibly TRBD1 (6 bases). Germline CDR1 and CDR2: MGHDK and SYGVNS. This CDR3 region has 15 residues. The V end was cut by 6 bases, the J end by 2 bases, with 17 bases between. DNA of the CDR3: TGTGCCAGCAGCGAAACCACAGGGCCTACCTACGAGCAGTACTTC. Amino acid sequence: CASSETTGPTYEQYF.